Given below is one TCR beta chain in context. V lost 3 bases to trimming and J lost 2 bases, with 14 bases between them. The CDR3 loop spans 16 amino acids. Germline-derived CDR1 and CDR2 are LNHDA and SQIVND (reference sequence). The data were obtained in a study of CD8 T cells in Susac syndrome. An input of roughly 0.5 to 1 ug of RNA was subjected to reverse transcription using random hexamers. Each CDR3 protein is one row after TCRdb ran MiXCR on the immunoSEQ multiplex PCR reads. Counted here are approximately 300,000 distinct CDR3 sequences, 70% to 90% occurring once; the ten biggest clones make up around 0.18%.

Sequenced material: CD8+ T cells from PBMCs. This sequence joins TRBV19 and TRBJ2-1; perhaps TRBD2 as D (6 bases). The sequence came from a human donor with multiple sclerosis. CDR3 protein: CASSMSTRGTYNEQFF. For the CDR3, the DNA is TGTGCCAGTAGTATGTCCACCCGGGGGACCTACAATGAGCAGTTCTTC. The full variable domain, its missing parts supplied by reference TRBV19 and TRBJ2-1, is DGGITQSPKYLFRKEGQNVTLSCEQNLNHDAMYWYRQDPGQGLRLIYYSQIVNDFQKGDIAEGYSVSREKKESFPLTVTSAQKNPTAFYLCASSMSTRGTYNEQFFGPGTRLTVL.